These 5 T cell receptor beta chains came from one sample sequenced in a study of blood T cell repertoires in COVID-19. Produced via immunoSEQ multiplex PCR; TCRdb's table is partial and in-frame only. There are around 140,000 clones in the sample; approximately 84% occur only once, and roughly two fifths lies in the top ten. Specimen: peripheral blood. These receptors came from a human donor in a cohort sampled during active COVID-19.

This clone was seen only once. The chain has TRBV24-1 and TRBJ2-3, with D perhaps TRBD2 (6 bases). Per germline, CDR1 KGHDR and CDR2 SFDVKD. Trimming pared 5 bases from V and 4 bases from J, leaving 12 bases between. The CDR3 sequence is 14 residues long. This CDR3 is CATSVRESADTQYF. The CDR3 DNA reads TGTGCCACCAGTGTACGGGAGTCCGCAGATACGCAGTATTTT.

This clone has only a few counts. Germline and junction disagree at one end, which may indicate a read error. The J gene is TRBJ1-6, the V gene TRBV2, with a possible D match to TRBD1 (6 bases). The CDR3 length is 13 residues. Germline assignment: CDR1 SNHLY and CDR2 FYNNEI. The CDR3 sequence is CASSEAVGTPLHF. CDR3 DNA: TGTGCCAGCAGTGAAGCGGTGGGGACACCGCTCCACTTT.

CDR3 coding DNA: TGTGCCAGCAGCTTAGAGGGGGACAGCGGCACAGATACGCAGTATTTT. Its protein product is CASSLEGDSGTDTQYF. This chain connects TRBV11-3 to TRBJ2-3; 7 bases fit TRBD1. The CDR3 sequence is 16 residues long. V trimming: 0 bases; J trimming: 1 base; junction bases outside the gene matches: 4. Germline loops: CDR1 SGHNT, CDR2 YENEEA.

This chain connects TRBV13 to TRBJ2-3; 8 bases line up with TRBD2. This CDR3 comprises 15 residues. Germline CDR1 PRHDT, CDR2 FYEKMQ (reference sequence). V was pared by 1 base and J by 5 bases, with 5 bases of the junction left unmatched. The CDR3 region is CASSLESGGEDTQYF. DNA of the CDR3: TGTGCCAGCAGCTTAGAGAGCGGGGGCGAAGATACGCAGTATTTT.

The chain combines TRBV4-3 with TRBJ1-5; the D is unclear. CDR1 is LGHNA and CDR2 is YSLEER in the germline V gene. V was pared by 0 bases and J by 4 bases, with 7 bases between. This CDR3 has 14 residues. Here the CDR3 DNA reads TGCGCCAGCAGCCAAGATCTCGGTAATCAGCCCCAGCATTTT. Residues: CASSQDLGNQPQHF.